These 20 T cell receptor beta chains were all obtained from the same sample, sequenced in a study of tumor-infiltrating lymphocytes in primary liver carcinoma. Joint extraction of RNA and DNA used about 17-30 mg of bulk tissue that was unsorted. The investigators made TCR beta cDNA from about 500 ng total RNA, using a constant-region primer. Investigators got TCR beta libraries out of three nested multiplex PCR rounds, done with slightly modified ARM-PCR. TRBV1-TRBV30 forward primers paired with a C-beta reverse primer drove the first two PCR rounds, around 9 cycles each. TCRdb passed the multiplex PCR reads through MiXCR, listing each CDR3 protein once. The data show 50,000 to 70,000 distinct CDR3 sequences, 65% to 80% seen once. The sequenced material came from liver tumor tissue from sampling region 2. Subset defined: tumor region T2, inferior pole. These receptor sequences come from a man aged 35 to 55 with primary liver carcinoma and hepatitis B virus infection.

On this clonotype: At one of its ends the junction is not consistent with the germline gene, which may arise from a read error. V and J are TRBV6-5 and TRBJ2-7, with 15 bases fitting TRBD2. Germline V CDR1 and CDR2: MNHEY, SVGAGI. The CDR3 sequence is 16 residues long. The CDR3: CTSSHLGTSGRTVQYF. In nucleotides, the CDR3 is TGTACCAGCAGTCACCTCGGGACTAGCGGGAGGACCGTGCAGTACTTC.

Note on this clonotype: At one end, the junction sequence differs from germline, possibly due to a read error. CDR3 protein: CVSNFVGQGAMDTQYF. The CDR3 bases are TGTGTCAGCAACTTCGTGGGACAGGGGGCAATGGATACGCAGTATTTT. This chain links TRBV6-2 or TRBV6-3 with TRBJ2-3, with 12 bases aligning to TRBD1. The CDR3 is 16 residues long. Looked up from germline, CDR1 is MNHEY and CDR2 is SVGEGT.

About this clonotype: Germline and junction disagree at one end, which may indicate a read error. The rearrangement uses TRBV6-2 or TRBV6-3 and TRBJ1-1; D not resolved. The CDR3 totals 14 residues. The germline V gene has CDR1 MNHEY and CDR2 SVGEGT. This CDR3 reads CVTKLTAMNTVALF. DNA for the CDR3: TGTGTCACCAAGCTGACTGCCATGAACACTGTAGCTTTATTT.

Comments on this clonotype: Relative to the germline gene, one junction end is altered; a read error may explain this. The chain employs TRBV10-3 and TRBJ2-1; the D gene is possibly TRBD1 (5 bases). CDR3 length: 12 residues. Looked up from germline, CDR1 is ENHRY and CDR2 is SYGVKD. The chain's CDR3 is CVIRDRYNEQFF. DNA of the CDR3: TGTGTCATCAGGGATAGATACAATGAGCAGTTCTTC.

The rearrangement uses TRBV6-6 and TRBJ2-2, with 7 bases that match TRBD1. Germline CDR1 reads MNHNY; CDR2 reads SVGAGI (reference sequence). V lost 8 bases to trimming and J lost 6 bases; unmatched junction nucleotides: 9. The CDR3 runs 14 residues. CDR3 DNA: TGTGCCAGCCCAAAGACAGGGTACCCCGGGGAGCTGTTTTTT. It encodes CASPKTGYPGELFF.

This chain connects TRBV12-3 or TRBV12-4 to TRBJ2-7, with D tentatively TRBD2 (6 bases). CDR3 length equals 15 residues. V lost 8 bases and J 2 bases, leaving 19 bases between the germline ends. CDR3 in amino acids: CASRLRDSRTYEQYF. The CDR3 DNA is TGTGCCAGCCGACTAAGGGACTCAAGAACCTACGAGCAGTACTTC.

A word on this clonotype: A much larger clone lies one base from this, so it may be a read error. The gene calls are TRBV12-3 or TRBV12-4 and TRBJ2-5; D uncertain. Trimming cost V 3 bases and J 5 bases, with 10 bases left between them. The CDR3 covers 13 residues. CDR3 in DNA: TGTGCCAGCAGTTTTAGGAGCCATGAGACCCAGTACTTC. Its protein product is CASSFRSHETQYF.

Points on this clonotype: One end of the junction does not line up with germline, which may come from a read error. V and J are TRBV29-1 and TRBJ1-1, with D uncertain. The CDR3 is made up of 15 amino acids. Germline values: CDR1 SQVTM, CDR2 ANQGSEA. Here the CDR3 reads CSVEAVWGMNTETFF. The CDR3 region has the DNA TGCAGCGTTGAAGCGGTGTGGGGAATGAACACTGAAACTTTCTTT.

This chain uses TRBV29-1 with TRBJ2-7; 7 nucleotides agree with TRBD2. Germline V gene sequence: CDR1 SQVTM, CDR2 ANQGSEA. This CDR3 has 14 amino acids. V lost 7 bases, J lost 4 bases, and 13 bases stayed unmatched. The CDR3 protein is CSAKGLAEDYEQYF. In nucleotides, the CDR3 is TGCAGCGCCAAGGGGCTAGCGGAAGATTACGAGCAGTACTTC.

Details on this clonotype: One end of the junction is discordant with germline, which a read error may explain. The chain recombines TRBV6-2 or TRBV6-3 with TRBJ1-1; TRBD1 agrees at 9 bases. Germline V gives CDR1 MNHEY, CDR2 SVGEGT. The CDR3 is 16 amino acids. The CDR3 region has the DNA TGTGACAGCAGACGAGCCGACAGGGGGGAGAACACTGAAGCTCTCTTT. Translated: CDSRRADRGENTEALF.

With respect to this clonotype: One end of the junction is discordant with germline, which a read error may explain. CDR3 sequence (DNA): TGTGCCAACAGTTATGGACTAGCGGGAGCGGCGGACGAACAGTTCTTC. Residues: CANSYGLAGAADEQFF. V and J are TRBV12-3 or TRBV12-4 and TRBJ2-1; 13 nucleotides align to TRBD2. This CDR3 spans 16 amino acids.

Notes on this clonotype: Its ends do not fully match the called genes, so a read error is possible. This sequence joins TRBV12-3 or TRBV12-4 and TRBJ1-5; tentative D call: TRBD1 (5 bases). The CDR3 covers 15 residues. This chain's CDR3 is CASSFGQESNQPQHF. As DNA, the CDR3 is TGTGCCAGCAGTTTTGGACAAGAAAGCAATCAGCCCCAACATTTT.

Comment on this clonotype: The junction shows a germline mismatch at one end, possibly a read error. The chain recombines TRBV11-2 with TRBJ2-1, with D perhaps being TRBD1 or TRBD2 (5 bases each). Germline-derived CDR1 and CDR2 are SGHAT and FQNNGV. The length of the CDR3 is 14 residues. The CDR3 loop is CDSSLEYNRREQFF. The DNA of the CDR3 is TGTGACAGCAGCTTAGAGTACAACAGGAGGGAGCAGTTCTTC.

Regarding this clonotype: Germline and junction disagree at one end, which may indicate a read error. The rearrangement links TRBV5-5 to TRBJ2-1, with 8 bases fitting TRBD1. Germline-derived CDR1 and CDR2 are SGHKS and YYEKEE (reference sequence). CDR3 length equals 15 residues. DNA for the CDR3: TGTGCCAGCAGCTCTGGACAGGGTTTCTACAATGAGCAGTTCTTT. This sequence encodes CASSSGQGFYNEQFF. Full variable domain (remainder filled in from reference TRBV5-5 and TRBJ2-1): DAGVTQSPTHLIKTRGQQVTLRCSPISGHKSVSWYQQVLGQGPQFIFQYYEKEERGRGNFPDRFSARQFPNYSSELNVNALLLGDSALYLCASSSGQGFYNEQFFGPGTRLTVL.

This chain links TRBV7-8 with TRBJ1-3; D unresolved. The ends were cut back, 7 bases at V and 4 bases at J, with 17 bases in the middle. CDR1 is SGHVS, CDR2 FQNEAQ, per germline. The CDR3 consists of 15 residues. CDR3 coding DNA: TGTGCCAGCACCTTTTCGCAGAACTCCGGAAACACCATATATTTT. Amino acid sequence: CASTFSQNSGNTIYF.

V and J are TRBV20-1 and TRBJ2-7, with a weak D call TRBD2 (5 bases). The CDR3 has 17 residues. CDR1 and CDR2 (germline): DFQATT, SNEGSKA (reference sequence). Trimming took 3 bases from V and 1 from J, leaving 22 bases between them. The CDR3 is CSASPLGISRRSYEQYF. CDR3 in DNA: TGCAGTGCTAGTCCCCTAGGGATTAGCAGGAGGTCCTACGAGCAGTACTTC.

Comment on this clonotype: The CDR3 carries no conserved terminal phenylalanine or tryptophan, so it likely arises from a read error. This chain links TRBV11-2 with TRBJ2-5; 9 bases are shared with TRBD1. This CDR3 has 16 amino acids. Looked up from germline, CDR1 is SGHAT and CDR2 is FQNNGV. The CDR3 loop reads CANSLTTGGSGETQYI. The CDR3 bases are TGTGCCAACAGCTTAACAACAGGGGGCTCGGGGGAGACCCAGTACATC.

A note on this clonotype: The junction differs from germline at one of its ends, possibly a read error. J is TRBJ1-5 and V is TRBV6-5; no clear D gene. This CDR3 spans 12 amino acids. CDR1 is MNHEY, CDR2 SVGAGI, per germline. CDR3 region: CASSTRGQHQHF. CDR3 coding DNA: TGTGCCAGCAGTACACGGGGTCAGCACCAGCATTTT.

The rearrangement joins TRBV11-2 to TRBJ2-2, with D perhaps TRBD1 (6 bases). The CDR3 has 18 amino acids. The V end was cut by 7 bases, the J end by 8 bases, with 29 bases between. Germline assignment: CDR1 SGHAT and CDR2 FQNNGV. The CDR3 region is CASIITSTWTVGTGELFF. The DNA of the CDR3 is TGTGCCAGCATCATCACCTCTACATGGACGGTGGGGACAGGGGAGCTGTTTTTT. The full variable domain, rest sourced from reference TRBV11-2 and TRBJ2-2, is EAGVAQSPRYKIIEKRQSVAFWCNPISGHATLYWYQQILGQGPKLLIQFQNNGVVDDSQLPKDRFSAERLKGVDSTLKIQPAKLEDSAVYLCASIITSTWTVGTGELFFGEGSRLTVL.

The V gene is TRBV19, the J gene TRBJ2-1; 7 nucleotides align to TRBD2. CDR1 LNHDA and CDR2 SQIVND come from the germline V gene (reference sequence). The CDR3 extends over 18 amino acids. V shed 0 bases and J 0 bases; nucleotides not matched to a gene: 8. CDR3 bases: TGTGCCAGTAGTATAGATCGGGCGGGAGTGAGCTCCTACAATGAGCAGTTCTTC. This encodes CASSIDRAGVSSYNEQFF.